The source of this TCR beta chain is a study of blood T cell repertoires in COVID-19. TCRdb's table, derived via immunoSEQ multiplex PCR, lists solely in-frame clones and lacks some. The table has approximately 320,000 clones, roughly 86% seen once. Living in about two dozen US areas, the participants were between roughly 18 and 95 years of age. This TCR was sampled from a woman between 18 and 29 years old who had recovered from COVID-19. The sequenced sample was PBMCs or T cells enriched from blood (not recorded which).

In DNA form, the CDR3 reads TGTGCCAGTAGCGAAACCCCCAGGGGAACGAATTCACCCCTCCACTTT. Translation gives CASSETPRGTNSPLHF. This chain joins TRBV19 and TRBJ1-6; D may be TRBD1 (6 bases). This CDR3 has 16 amino acids. Germline V lookup: CDR1 LNHDA, CDR2 SQIVND (reference sequence). V gave up 6 bases and J gave up 7 bases, with 19 bases separating them.